A selection of T cell receptor beta chains follows, all from one sample in a study of shared clonotypes between healthy human individuals. The assay was immunoSEQ multiplex PCR, and TCRdb's table has in-frame clones only and misses some. The sample consists of millions of clones, 95% of them appearing once. The material sequenced was naive CD4+ T cells sorted from blood. These receptors were obtained from a man aged 18 to 30 in good health. Both conserved end residues are part of each CDR3. A D gene is named only where the DNA matches it firmly. Clone size appears in some rows only: once, few, many, or a class for an expanded clone.

clone size,D gene,J gene,V gene,CDR3 DNA,CDR3 protein
.,.,TRBJ1-3,TRBV2,TGTGCCAGCAGTGAAACAGGGAGAAACACCATATATTTT,CASSETGRNTIYF
.,.,TRBJ2-1,TRBV5-4,TGTGCCAGCAGCTTGAACAATGAGCAGTTCTTC,CASSLNNEQFF
.,.,TRBJ1-5,TRBV7-2,TGTGCCAGCAGCTTAGAGCCGGTATATAGCAATCAGCCCCAGCATTTT,CASSLEPVYSNQPQHF
.,TRBD2,TRBJ2-2,TRBV19,TGTGCCAGTAGGCCTAGCGGTACCACCGGGGAGCTGTTTTTT,CASRPSGTTGELFF
.,.,TRBJ2-7,TRBV7-8,TGTGCCAGCAGCTTAGCATCTCTACTCGAGCAGTACTTC,CASSLASLLEQYF
.,.,TRBJ2-7,TRBV7-9,TGTGCCAGCAGCTTGACACAGACCTACGAGCAGTACTTC,CASSLTQTYEQYF
.,.,TRBJ2-7,TRBV27,TGTGCCAGCAGTTTATTCAGGGGTGGCGAGCAGTACTTC,CASSLFRGGEQYF
.,.,TRBJ1-6,TRBV6-1,TGTGCCAGCATCCAGGGCCATAATTCACCCCTCCACTTT,CASIQGHNSPLHF
.,TRBD2,TRBJ2-3,TRBV5-1,TGCGCCAGCAGCTTGGCCACTGGGCTAGCGGGAGGAAGAACAGATACGCAGTATTTT,CASSLATGLAGGRTDTQYF
.,TRBD1,TRBJ1-2,TRBV5-1,TGCGCCAGCAGCCCGGGACAGGGTAGGGTATATGGCTACACCTTC,CASSPGQGRVYGYTF
.,.,TRBJ1-6,TRBV6-6,TGTGCCAGCACGGGCGGGGATAATTCACCCCTCCACTTT,CASTGGDNSPLHF
.,.,TRBJ2-7,TRBV10-1,TGCGCCAGCAGTGAGCAGCGGAGCTCCTACGAGCAGTACTTC,CASSEQRSSYEQYF
.,.,TRBJ2-7,TRBV30,TGTGCCTGGAGTTCCGCGGGGGCCAGCGAGCAGTACTTC,CAWSSAGASEQYF
.,.,TRBJ1-1,TRBV29-1,TGCAGCGCCCGTGGGGCGTTTGAAGCTTTCTTT,CSARGAFEAFF
.,.,TRBJ1-1,TRBV7-9,TGTGCCAGCAGCCTAGGACGAGCTGAAGCTTTCTTT,CASSLGRAEAFF
.,TRBD1,TRBJ1-6,TRBV28,TGTGCCAGCAGTTTAGGGCAGGGGGTGTCACCCCTCCACTTT,CASSLGQGVSPLHF
.,.,TRBJ1-1,TRBV29-1,TGCAGCGTTGCCGTTACGAACACTGAAGCTTTCTTT,CSVAVTNTEAFF
.,.,TRBJ2-7,TRBV6-5,TGTGCCAGCAGTCGCCGGGGCGCCTACGAGCAGTACTTC,CASSRRGAYEQYF
.,TRBD1,TRBJ1-5,TRBV19,TGTGCCAGTAGTATAAGGACAGGGTGGCAGCCCCAGCATTTT,CASSIRTGWQPQHF
.,.,TRBJ2-3,TRBV18,TGTGCCAGCTCACCATTTAACAGGGAGCGGGATACGCAGTATTTT,CASSPFNRERDTQYF
.,TRBD2,TRBJ2-7,TRBV18,TGTGCCAGCTCAGCAGCGGGGGGGCGCTACGAGCAGTACTTC,CASSAAGGRYEQYF
.,.,TRBJ1-3,TRBV28,TGTGCCAGCAGTTCCCCCGCAGGGTCTGGAAACACCATATATTTT,CASSSPAGSGNTIYF
.,.,TRBJ1-1,TRBV6-1,TGTGCCAGCAGTCTCGGGAGGGAAGCTTTCTTT,CASSLGREAFF
once,TRBD2,TRBJ2-7,TRBV4-1,TGCGCCAGCAGCCAAGCCTTAAGCGGGGGCACCCCCTACGAGCAGTACTTC,CASSQALSGGTPYEQYF
once,.,TRBJ1-2,TRBV11-2,TGTGCCAGCAGCTTAGAGTGGGGGTGGGTCTATGGCTACACCTTC,CASSLEWGWVYGYTF
.,.,TRBJ2-7,TRBV5-5,TGTGCCAGCAGCTTCGTGGGGACCTCCTACGAGCAGTACTTC,CASSFVGTSYEQYF
.,TRBD1,TRBJ1-1,TRBV11-2,TGTGCCAGCAGCTTAAGAGAGGGGGCGCGAAGGGAAGCTTTCTTT,CASSLREGARREAFF
.,TRBD1,TRBJ2-7,TRBV27,TGTGCCAGCACCTTATCGTCGGGACAGGGGGTCTACGAGCAGTACTTC,CASTLSSGQGVYEQYF
.,.,TRBJ1-5,TRBV6-1,TGTGCCAGCAGTGAACCCCTTAGGAATCAGCCCCAGCATTTT,CASSEPLRNQPQHF
.,.,TRBJ2-7,TRBV11-2,TGTGCCAGCAGCTCCCTATTGAGGTTCGACGAGCAGTACTTC,CASSSLLRFDEQYF
.,TRBD1,TRBJ2-7,TRBV28,TGTGCCAGCAGTCGACAGGGCGCACAGTCAGCCCAGTACTTC,CASSRQGAQSAQYF
.,TRBD1,TRBJ1-1,TRBV5-6,TGTGCCAGCAGCTTCCCAGGGGGCGCCTCTGAAGCTTTCTTT,CASSFPGGASEAFF
.,.,TRBJ1-2,TRBV6-1,TGTGCCAGCAGTGAGGGGGAGGGGATCGCCCGGGGCTACACCTTC,CASSEGEGIARGYTF
.,.,TRBJ1-3,TRBV6-1,TGTGCCAGCAGTTTTGGGACGGACCGAAACACCATATATTTT,CASSFGTDRNTIYF
.,.,TRBJ2-7,TRBV30,TGTGCCTGGAGACCGGGACTTCTCTACGAGCAGTACTTC,CAWRPGLLYEQYF
.,.,TRBJ2-1,TRBV6-5,TGTGCCAGCAGTACCGGGACTTTTACCTACAATGAGCAGTTCTTC,CASSTGTFTYNEQFF
.,.,TRBJ2-6,TRBV5-1,TGCGCCAGCAGACCACCTGGGGCCAACGTCCTGACTTTC,CASRPPGANVLTF
.,TRBD1,TRBJ2-3,TRBV9,TGTGCCAGCAGTGCCAACAGGGGTGGCGATACGCAGTATTTT,CASSANRGGDTQYF
.,.,TRBJ2-5,TRBV7-2,TGTGCCAGCAGCCCCCGCCCCCAGGAGACCCAGTACTTC,CASSPRPQETQYF
.,.,TRBJ1-1,TRBV18,TGTGCCAGCTCACCGCTCCCCGGGTTCATGAACACTGAAGCTTTCTTT,CASSPLPGFMNTEAFF
.,TRBD2,TRBJ2-3,TRBV9,TGTGCCAGCAGCGTAGGAACAGGGAAGAGCGGGAGACATGGCACAGATACGCAGTATTTT,CASSVGTGKSGRHGTDTQYF
.,TRBD1,TRBJ1-4,TRBV6-5,TGTGCCAGCAGATACAGGGGCGTGGGTGAAAAACTGTTTTTT,CASRYRGVGEKLFF
.,TRBD2,TRBJ2-7,TRBV5-5,TGTGCCAGCAGCTTCACTAGCGGAAACTCCTACGAGCAGTACTTC,CASSFTSGNSYEQYF
.,.,TRBJ1-4,TRBV4-2,TGTGCCAGCAGCCAAGACCCTACGACGAGGGAAAAACTGTTTTTT,CASSQDPTTREKLFF
.,.,TRBJ1-6,TRBV5-1,TGCGCCAGCAGCTTGGATGGGAGCTCCTATAATTCACCCCTCCACTTT,CASSLDGSSYNSPLHF
.,TRBD1,TRBJ2-5,TRBV2,TGTGCCAGCGGACAGGGGGAAAAGACCCAGTACTTC,CASGQGEKTQYF
.,.,TRBJ2-5,TRBV18,TGTGCCAGCTCACCCGTAGCAGCCCAAGAGACCCAGTACTTC,CASSPVAAQETQYF
.,.,TRBJ2-5,TRBV2,TGTGCCAACAGAAAAGCGGGCCTAGCCCAAGAGACCCAGTACTTC,CANRKAGLAQETQYF
once,.,TRBJ1-1,TRBV7-9,TGTGCCAGCAGTCTGGACACTAATGAAGCTTTCTTT,CASSLDTNEAFF
.,.,TRBJ2-7,TRBV7-8,TGTGCCAGCAGCCCTCGGGTCCCCTACGAGCAGTACTTC,CASSPRVPYEQYF
.,.,TRBJ2-7,TRBV4-2,TGTGCCAGCAGCCAAGATCAGGGGCTCTACGAGCAGTACTTC,CASSQDQGLYEQYF
.,.,TRBJ2-2,TRBV5-1,TGCGCCAGCAAGGGTCAGCCAACCACCGGGGAGCTGTTTTTT,CASKGQPTTGELFF